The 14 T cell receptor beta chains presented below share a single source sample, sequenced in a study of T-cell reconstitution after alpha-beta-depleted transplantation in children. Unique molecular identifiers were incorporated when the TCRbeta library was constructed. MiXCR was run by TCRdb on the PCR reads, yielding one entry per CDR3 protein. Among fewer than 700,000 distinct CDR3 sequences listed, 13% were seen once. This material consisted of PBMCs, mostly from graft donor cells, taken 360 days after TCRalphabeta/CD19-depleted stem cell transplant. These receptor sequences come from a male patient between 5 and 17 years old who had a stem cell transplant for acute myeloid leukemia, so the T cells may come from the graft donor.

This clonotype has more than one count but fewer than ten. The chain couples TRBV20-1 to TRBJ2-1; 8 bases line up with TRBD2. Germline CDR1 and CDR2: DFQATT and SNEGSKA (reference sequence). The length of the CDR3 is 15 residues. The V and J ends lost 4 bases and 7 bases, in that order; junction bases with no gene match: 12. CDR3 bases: TGCAGTGCTATTCCGGGTAGCGGGAACGGGAATGAGCAGTTCTTC. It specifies CSAIPGSGNGNEQFF.

The DNA of the CDR3 is TGTGCCAGCAGCCAAAGTGGAGGGGTGAATCAGCCCCAGCATTTT. Protein product: CASSQSGGVNQPQHF. This chain uses TRBV25-1 with TRBJ1-5; a weak D match, TRBD1 (5 bases). There are 15 residues in the CDR3. Trimming cost V 6 bases and J 4 bases, with 16 bases left between them. Looked up from germline, CDR1 is MGHDK and CDR2 is SYGVNS.

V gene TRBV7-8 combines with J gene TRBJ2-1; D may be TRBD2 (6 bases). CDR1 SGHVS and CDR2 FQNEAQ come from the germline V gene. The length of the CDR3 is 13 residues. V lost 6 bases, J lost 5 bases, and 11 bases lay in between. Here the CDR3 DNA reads TGTGCCAGCAGGAGACTAGGACACAATGAGCAGTTCTTC. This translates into CASRRLGHNEQFF. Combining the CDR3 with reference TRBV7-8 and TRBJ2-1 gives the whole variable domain GAGVSQSPRYKVAKRGQDVALRCDPISGHVSLFWYQQALGQGPEFLTYFQNEAQLDKSGLPSDRFFAERPEGSVSTLKIQRTQQEDSAVYLCASRRLGHNEQFFGPGTRLTVL.

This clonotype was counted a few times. The CDR3 sequence: CASSLNRGSASLNTEAFF. Written as DNA, the CDR3 is TGTGCCAGCAGCCTCAACAGGGGGAGCGCATCATTGAACACTGAAGCTTTCTTT. V gene TRBV5-6 combines with J gene TRBJ1-1; TRBD1 matches at 8 bases. Germline-derived CDR1 and CDR2 are SGHDT and YYEEEE. The CDR3 length is 18 residues. V trimming: 4 bases; J trimming: 0 bases; junction bases outside the gene matches: 14. The full variable domain, in which reference TRBV5-6 and TRBJ1-1 provide the parts outside the CDR3, is DAGVTQSPTHLIKTRGQQVTLRCSPKSGHDTVSWYQQALGQGPQFIFQYYEEEERQRGNFPDRFSGHQFPNYSSELNVNALLLGDSALYLCASSLNRGSASLNTEAFFGQGTRLTVV.

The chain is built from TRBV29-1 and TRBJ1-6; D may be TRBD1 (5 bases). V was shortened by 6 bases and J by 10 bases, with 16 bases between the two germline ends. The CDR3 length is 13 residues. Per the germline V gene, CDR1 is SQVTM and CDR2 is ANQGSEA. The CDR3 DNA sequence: TGCAGCGTCGCCGACAGCGCCTGGTCACCCCTCCACTTT. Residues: CSVADSAWSPLHF.

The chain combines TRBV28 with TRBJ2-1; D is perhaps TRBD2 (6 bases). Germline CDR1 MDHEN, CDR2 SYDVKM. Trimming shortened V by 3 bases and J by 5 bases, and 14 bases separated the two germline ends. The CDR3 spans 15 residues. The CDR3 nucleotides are TGTGCCAGCAGTTTGGCCGGGTGGGAGGACAATGAGCAGTTCTTC. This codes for CASSLAGWEDNEQFF.

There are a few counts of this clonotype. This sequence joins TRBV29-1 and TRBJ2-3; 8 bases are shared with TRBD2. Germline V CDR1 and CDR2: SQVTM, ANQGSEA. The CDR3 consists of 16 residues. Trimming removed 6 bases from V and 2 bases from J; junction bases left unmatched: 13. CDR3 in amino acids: CSVSSGTRGSTDTQYF. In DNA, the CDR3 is TGCAGCGTCAGTAGCGGGACCAGAGGTTCCACAGATACGCAGTATTTT.

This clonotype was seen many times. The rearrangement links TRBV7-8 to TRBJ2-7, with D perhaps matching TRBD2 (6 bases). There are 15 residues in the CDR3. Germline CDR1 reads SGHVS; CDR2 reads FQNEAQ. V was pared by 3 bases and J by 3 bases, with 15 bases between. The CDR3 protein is CASSLTQGGIYEQYF. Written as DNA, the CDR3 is TGTGCCAGCAGCTTGACCCAAGGAGGGATCTACGAGCAGTACTTC. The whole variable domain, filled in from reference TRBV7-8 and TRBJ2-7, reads GAGVSQSPRYKVAKRGQDVALRCDPISGHVSLFWYQQALGQGPEFLTYFQNEAQLDKSGLPSDRFFAERPEGSVSTLKIQRTQQEDSAVYLCASSLTQGGIYEQYFGPGTRLTVT.

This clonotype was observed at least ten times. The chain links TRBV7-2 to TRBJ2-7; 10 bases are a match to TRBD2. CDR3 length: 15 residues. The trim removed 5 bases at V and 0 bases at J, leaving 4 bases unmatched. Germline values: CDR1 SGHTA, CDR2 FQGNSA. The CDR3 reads CASSPRTSGSYEQYF. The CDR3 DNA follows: TGTGCCAGCAGCCCAAGGACTAGCGGCTCCTACGAGCAGTACTTC.

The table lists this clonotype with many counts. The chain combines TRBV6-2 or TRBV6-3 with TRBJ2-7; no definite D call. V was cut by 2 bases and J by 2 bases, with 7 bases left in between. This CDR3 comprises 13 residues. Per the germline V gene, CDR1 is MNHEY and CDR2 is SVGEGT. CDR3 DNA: TGTGCCAGCAGTTACAGGCAGCCCTACGAGCAGTACTTC. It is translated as CASSYRQPYEQYF.

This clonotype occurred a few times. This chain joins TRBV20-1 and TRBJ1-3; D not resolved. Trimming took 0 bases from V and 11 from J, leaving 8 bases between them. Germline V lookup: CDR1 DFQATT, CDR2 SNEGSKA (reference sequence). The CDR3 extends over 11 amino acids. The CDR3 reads CSARDGVSIYF. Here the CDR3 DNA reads TGCAGTGCTAGAGATGGGGTCTCCATATATTTT.

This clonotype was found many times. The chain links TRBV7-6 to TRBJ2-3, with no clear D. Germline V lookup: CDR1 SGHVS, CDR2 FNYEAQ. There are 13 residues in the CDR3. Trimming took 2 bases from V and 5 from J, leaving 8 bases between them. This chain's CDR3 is CASSLTYGDTQYF. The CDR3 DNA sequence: TGTGCCAGCAGCTTAACTTACGGAGATACGCAGTATTTT.

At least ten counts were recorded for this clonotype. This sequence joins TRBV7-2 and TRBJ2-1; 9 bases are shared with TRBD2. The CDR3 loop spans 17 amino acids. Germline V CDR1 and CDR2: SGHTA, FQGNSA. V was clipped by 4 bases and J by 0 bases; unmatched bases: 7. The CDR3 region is CASSSHLSGSSYNEQFF. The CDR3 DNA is TGTGCCAGCAGCTCCCACCTTAGCGGGAGCTCCTACAATGAGCAGTTCTTC.

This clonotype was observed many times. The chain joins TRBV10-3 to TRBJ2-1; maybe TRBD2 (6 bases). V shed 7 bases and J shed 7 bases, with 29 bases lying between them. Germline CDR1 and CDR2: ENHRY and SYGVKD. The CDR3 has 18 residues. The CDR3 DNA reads TGTGCCATCACGAACACATGGCAGGCTGGAGGGGAAAATAATGAGCAGTTCTTC. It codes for CAITNTWQAGGENNEQFF.